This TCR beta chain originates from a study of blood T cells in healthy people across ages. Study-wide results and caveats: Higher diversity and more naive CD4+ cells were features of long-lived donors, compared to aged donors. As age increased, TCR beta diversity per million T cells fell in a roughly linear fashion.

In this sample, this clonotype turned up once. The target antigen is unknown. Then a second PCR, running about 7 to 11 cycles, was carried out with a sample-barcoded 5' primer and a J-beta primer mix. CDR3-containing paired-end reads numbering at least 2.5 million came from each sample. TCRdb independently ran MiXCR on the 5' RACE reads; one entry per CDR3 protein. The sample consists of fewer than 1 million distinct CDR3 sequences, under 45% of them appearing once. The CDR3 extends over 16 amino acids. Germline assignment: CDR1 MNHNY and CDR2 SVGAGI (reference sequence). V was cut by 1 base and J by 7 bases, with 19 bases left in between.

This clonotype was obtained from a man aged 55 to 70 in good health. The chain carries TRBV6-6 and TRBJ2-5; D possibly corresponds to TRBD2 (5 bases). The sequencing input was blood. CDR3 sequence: CASSYLGRGPEGTQYF. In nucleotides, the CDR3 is TGTGCCAGCAGTTACTTGGGTCGTGGTCCTGAGGGGACCCAGTACTTC.